These 32 T cell receptor beta chains were sequenced from one sample in a study of human T cells and chemical hapten exposure listed by TCRdb under 2021. The library was obtained by RACE. Sequenced on a NextSeq 500. TCRdb redid the processing of the public reads, applying fastp at Q25 and MiXCR, and retained in-frame beta chains. Each entry is one CDR3 protein sequence, shown with its most common DNA and genes. This sample is represented by approximately 400,000 distinct CDR3 sequences; 4.8% of them were singletons. Of the sample, around 2.3% is held by the ten largest clones. The time point label for this specimen denotes: patch test 1, 2 weeks after DPC sensitization. The treatment or condition label on this specimen signifies: therapeutic diphenylcyclopropenone sensitization with weekly scalp DPC. Sequenced here: whole blood, sampled in connection with sensitization to the hapten diphenylcyclopropenone (DPC). Source of these receptors: a woman aged 45-60 years with alopecia areata. Some clones in this sample may be carry-over from other donors' samples.

The chain carries TRBV30 and TRBJ2-7, with TRBD1 matching over 8 bases. Germline V gene data show CDR1 as GTSNPN and CDR2 as SVGIG (reference sequence). V trimming: 3 bases; J trimming: 4 bases; junction bases outside the gene matches: 8. There are 14 residues in the CDR3. The CDR3 region has the DNA TGTGCCTGGAGCGCCGGGACAGGAGAATACGAGCAGTACTTC. Residues: CAWSAGTGEYEQYF.

This clonotype was seen ten or more times. V gene TRBV4-3 combines with J gene TRBJ2-3, with TRBD2 matching 9 bases. This CDR3 comprises 18 residues. Germline CDR1 and CDR2: LGHNA and YSLEER. The V gene end was trimmed by 3 bases and the J gene end by 7 bases; junction bases not matched to a gene: 17. DNA of the CDR3: TGCGCCAGCAGCCACGCCGCCTTACTAGCGGGTGGGGGAAATACGCAGTATTTT. It encodes CASSHAALLAGGGNTQYF.

This clonotype occurred many times. This chain connects TRBV3-1 to TRBJ1-6; a weak D match, TRBD1 (5 bases). There are 15 residues in the CDR3. Trimming took off 1 base at V and 11 bases at J, with 15 bases between the two ends. Germline V gives CDR1 LGHDT, CDR2 YNNKEL (reference sequence). The CDR3 here is CASSQGGGSSPPLHF. Written as DNA, the CDR3 is TGTGCCAGCAGCCAAGGGGGCGGCTCTAGTCCACCCCTCCACTTT.

The table lists this clonotype with many counts. The CDR3 is CSAIGYSNQPQHF. The CDR3 nucleotides read TGCAGTGCTATAGGGTATAGCAATCAGCCCCAGCATTTT. The chain couples TRBV20-1 to TRBJ1-5; no clear D gene. Trimming stripped 4 bases from V and 0 bases from J, with 7 bases between. In germline, CDR1 is DFQATT, CDR2 SNEGSKA (reference sequence). This CDR3 has 13 amino acids.

This clonotype was observed many times. The V and J genes are TRBV7-9 and TRBJ1-4; D ambiguous. The CDR3 covers 16 residues. V lost 2 bases and J lost 5, with 15 bases in between. Germline assignment: CDR1 SEHNR and CDR2 FQNEAQ (reference sequence). CDR3 protein: CASSLPSGMGNEKLFF. CDR3 bases: TGTGCCAGCAGCTTACCCAGCGGTATGGGGAATGAAAAACTGTTTTTT.

This clonotype was counted only a few times. The chain employs TRBV28 and TRBJ1-2, with D maybe TRBD1 (5 bases). V was pared by 2 bases and J by 6 bases, with 10 bases between. Germline CDR1 reads MDHEN; CDR2 reads SYDVKM. CDR3 length: 13 residues. CDR3 nucleotide sequence: TGTGCCAGCAGTTTACGGGGGGAACATGGCTACACCTTC. Encoded protein: CASSLRGEHGYTF.

The sample holds many counts of this clonotype. This chain connects TRBV14 to TRBJ2-4; 7 nucleotides align to TRBD2. Germline V gene sequence: CDR1 SGHDN, CDR2 FVKESK. This CDR3 region has 12 residues. After removal of 8 bases from V and 9 bases from J, the junction contained 7 bases not matched to a gene. DNA of the CDR3: TGTGCCAGCGGGGAGGGAAGGGGCATTCAGTACTTC. Its protein product is CASGEGRGIQYF.

This clonotype was counted a few times. The chain carries TRBV10-1 and TRBJ1-3; D is perhaps TRBD1 (6 bases). The V gene lost 6 bases and the J gene lost 2 bases, with 14 bases spanning the gap. Germline V lookup: CDR1 WNHNN, CDR2 SYGVQD (reference sequence). The CDR3 loop spans 15 amino acids. The DNA for the CDR3 is TGCGCCAGCAGGGAACAGGGTCGGACTGGAAACACCATATATTTT. Amino acids: CASREQGRTGNTIYF.

A few counts support this clonotype. V and J are TRBV9 and TRBJ1-3, with D possibly matching TRBD1 (5 bases). Trimming took off 0 bases at V and 4 bases at J, with 14 bases between the two ends. The CDR3 is made up of 16 amino acids. CDR1 SGDLS and CDR2 YYNGEE come from the germline V gene. This CDR3 reads CASSVVAGQGGNTIYF. The CDR3 DNA reads as TGTGCCAGCAGCGTAGTGGCAGGTCAGGGAGGAAACACCATATATTTT.

This clonotype was found many times. The rearrangement joins TRBV12-3 or TRBV12-4 to TRBJ2-7, with 9 nucleotides matching TRBD2. The CDR3 length is 13 residues. V dropped 7 bases and J dropped 3; count of bases not matched to a gene: 4. As DNA, the CDR3 is TGTGCCAGCAAATATAGCGGGAGCTACGAGCAGTACTTC. It is translated as CASKYSGSYEQYF.

V gene TRBV5-6 combines with J gene TRBJ2-3; the D gene could be TRBD1 or TRBD2 (5 bases each). The CDR3 length is 15 residues. V dropped 4 bases and J dropped 0 bases, with 12 bases sitting between them. CDR1 and CDR2 from the germline V gene are SGHDT and YYEEEE. Here the CDR3 reads CASSRPGTSTDTQYF. The CDR3 DNA sequence: TGTGCCAGCAGCCGTCCCGGGACCAGCACAGATACGCAGTATTTT.

This clonotype was observed many times. The chain links TRBV27 to TRBJ2-7; weak D call: TRBD2 (5 bases). V lost 5 bases, J lost 1 base, and 12 bases lay in between. CDR1 and CDR2 (germline): MNHEY, SMNVEV (reference sequence). This CDR3 contains 14 residues. The CDR3 loop is CASSSPGSSYEQYF. The CDR3 nucleotides are TGTGCCAGCAGTAGCCCGGGGAGTTCCTACGAGCAGTACTTC.

The CDR3 is CASSQAGVSNQPQHF. DNA of the CDR3: TGCGCCAGCAGCCAGGCAGGGGTTAGCAATCAGCCCCAGCATTTT. The chain carries TRBV4-1 and TRBJ1-5; the D gene is possibly TRBD1 (6 bases). CDR1 MGHRA and CDR2 YSYEKL come from the germline V gene. V dropped 3 bases and J dropped 0 bases, with 9 bases sitting between them. CDR3 length: 15 residues.

This clonotype was recorded many times. J is TRBJ1-1 and V is TRBV28, with 7 positions matching TRBD1. The CDR3 runs to 13 residues. J lost 5 bases, V lost 11 bases, and 11 bases had no gene match. Germline lookup yields CDR1 MDHEN and CDR2 SYDVKM. CDR3 region: CASQGGYYTEAFF. The CDR3 bases are TGTGCCTCCCAGGGGGGCTATTATACTGAAGCTTTCTTT.

The sample holds many counts of this clonotype. V is TRBV6-2 or TRBV6-3 and J is TRBJ2-1; TRBD2 might be the D (6 bases). The CDR3 is made up of 11 amino acids. Germline V CDR1 and CDR2: MNHEY, SVGEGT. V lost 6 bases, J lost 8 bases, and 8 bases lay in between. Here the CDR3 reads CASREGYEQFF. The CDR3 bases are TGTGCCAGCAGGGAGGGTTATGAGCAGTTCTTC.

This clonotype was seen repeatedly, ten times or more. The chain is built from TRBV5-4 and TRBJ2-3; D unresolved. Per the germline V gene, CDR1 is SGHNT and CDR2 is YYREEE (reference sequence). V was clipped by 1 base and J by 3 bases, with 9 bases between them. The CDR3 is 14 residues long. The CDR3 nucleotides are TGTGCCAGCAGCTTGCTGTCAGAAACAGATACGCAGTATTTT. This gives the protein CASSLLSETDTQYF.

This clonotype was seen repeatedly, ten times or more. This chain uses TRBV6-5 with TRBJ2-6, with D tentatively TRBD2 (6 bases). Germline CDR1 MNHEY, CDR2 SVGAGI. The V end lost 6 bases, the J end lost 1 base, and 10 bases lay between the germline ends. CDR3 length: 15 amino acids. CDR3 region: CASRGGGSGANVLTF. The CDR3, as DNA: TGTGCCAGCAGGGGCGGAGGGTCTGGGGCCAACGTCCTGACTTTC.

This clonotype occurred many times. V usage is TRBV18 and J usage is TRBJ1-2; D gene ambiguous. Germline CDR1 and CDR2: KGHSH and LQKENI. This CDR3 is built from 12 residues. V was pared by 2 bases and J by 6 bases, with 7 bases between. The CDR3 sequence is CASSPTGDGYTF. For the CDR3, the DNA is TGTGCCAGCTCACCAACCGGGGATGGCTACACCTTC.

Here the CDR3 DNA reads TGTGCCAGCATCCCGACTAGCGGGATCGAGCAGTACTTC. Its translation: CASIPTSGIEQYF. V gene TRBV12-3 or TRBV12-4 combines with J gene TRBJ2-7; 11 positions match TRBD2. J was trimmed by 6 bases and V by 7 bases; bases with no gene match: 5. This CDR3 comprises 13 residues.

In its sample, this clonotype was seen many times. CDR3 loop: CSVDLGGGGNEQFF. The CDR3 bases are TGCAGCGTTGATTTGGGGGGCGGTGGGAATGAGCAGTTCTTC. V and J are TRBV29-1 and TRBJ2-1; possibly TRBD1 or TRBD2 for D (6 bases each). The germline V gene encodes CDR1 SQVTM and CDR2 ANQGSEA. The V and J ends lost 3 bases and 7 bases respectively, with 16 bases between them. This CDR3 is built from 14 residues.

The table lists this clonotype with many counts. The CDR3 is CASSLRQQNSNQPQHF. CDR3 in DNA: TGTGCCAGCAGCTTGAGGCAGCAGAATAGCAATCAGCCCCAGCATTTT. The chain has TRBV5-6 and TRBJ1-5, with unresolved D. Trimming cost V 1 base and J 0 bases, with 11 bases left between them. Germline loops: CDR1 SGHDT, CDR2 YYEEEE. This CDR3 region has 16 residues. Full variable domain (outside the CDR3, taken from reference TRBV5-6 and TRBJ1-5): DAGVTQSPTHLIKTRGQQVTLRCSPKSGHDTVSWYQQALGQGPQFIFQYYEEEERQRGNFPDRFSGHQFPNYSSELNVNALLLGDSALYLCASSLRQQNSNQPQHFGDGTRLSIL.

The chain recombines TRBV18 with TRBJ2-5, with a weak D call TRBD1 (6 bases). CDR1 and CDR2 (germline): KGHSH, LQKENI. This CDR3 spans 15 amino acids. V lost 3 bases and J 1 base, leaving 12 bases between the germline ends. The CDR3 sequence is CASSPLRQAQETQYF. For the CDR3, the DNA is TGTGCCAGCTCACCCCTCCGACAGGCCCAAGAGACCCAGTACTTC. Combining the CDR3 with reference TRBV18 and TRBJ2-5 gives the whole variable domain NAGVMQNPRHLVRRRGQEARLRCSPMKGHSHVYWYRQLPEEGLKFMVYLQKENIIDESGMPKERFSAEFPKEGPSILRIQQVVRGDSAAYFCASSPLRQAQETQYFGPGTRLLVL.

The sample holds many counts of this clonotype. This sequence joins TRBV6-5 and TRBJ2-5; unclear D gene. Trimming removed 4 bases at V and 1 base at J, with 13 bases between. Germline V gene sequence: CDR1 MNHEY, CDR2 SVGAGI. CDR3 length: 15 residues. The CDR3 DNA follows: TGTGCCAGCAGTTCCCCCGACTGGTCCCAAGAGACCCAGTACTTC. Translated: CASSSPDWSQETQYF.

This clonotype was seen repeatedly, ten times or more. The chain is built from TRBV6-5 and TRBJ1-1; no reliable D call. CDR3 length equals 17 residues. Trimming pared 4 bases from V and 1 base from J, leaving 19 bases between. Germline V gives CDR1 MNHEY, CDR2 SVGAGI. CDR3 nucleotides: TGTGCCAGCAGTTTGGCCCGAGGACCCTCAGGGAACACTGAAGCTTTCTTT. This sequence encodes CASSLARGPSGNTEAFF.

A word on this clonotype: A much larger clone sits a single nucleotide away, making a read error possible. The chain carries TRBV6-6 and TRBJ2-7, with D possibly matching TRBD1 (5 bases). The CDR3 runs 15 residues. Germline V gives CDR1 MNHNY, CDR2 SVGAGI (reference sequence). CDR3 sequence: CTSSYAAGPPYEQYF. DNA for the CDR3: TGTACCAGCAGTTACGCGGCAGGGCCCCCCTACGAGCAGTACTTC.

This clonotype was recorded at least ten times. The chain recombines TRBV2 with TRBJ1-2, with D hard to call. Per germline, CDR1 SNHLY and CDR2 FYNNEI. The CDR3 sequence is 13 residues long. The germline V and J ends were trimmed by 3 bases and 2 bases, with 7 bases remaining between them. The CDR3 coding sequence is TGTGCCAGCAGTGAGGGCCGAAACTATGGCTACACCTTC. Translating gives CASSEGRNYGYTF. Using reference TRBV2 and TRBJ1-2 for the parts outside the CDR3, the full variable domain is EPEVTQTPSHQVTQMGQEVILRCVPISNHLYFYWYRQILGQKVEFLVSFYNNEISEKSEIFDDQFSVERPDGSNFTLKIRSTKLEDSAMYFCASSEGRNYGYTFGSGTRLTVV.

This clonotype was observed a few times. J is TRBJ1-1 and V is TRBV29-1; no definite D call. The CDR3 contains 13 residues. Trimming removed 6 bases from V and 5 bases from J, with 16 bases in between. Germline lookup yields CDR1 SQVTM and CDR2 ANQGSEA. The CDR3 sequence is CSVVKRARTEAFF. The CDR3 bases are TGCAGCGTCGTCAAGAGGGCTAGGACTGAAGCTTTCTTT.

The sample holds a few counts of this clonotype. This chain uses TRBV11-2 with TRBJ2-1, with TRBD2 matching 11 bases. Trimming cost V 1 base and J 14 bases; bases outside gene matches: 7. The CDR3 extends over 14 amino acids. The germline CDR1 and CDR2 sequences are SGHAT and FQNNGV. The CDR3 DNA sequence: TGTGCCAGCAGCTTAGCATCTAGCGGGAGGCCAGAGTTCTTC. Residues: CASSLASSGRPEFF.

This clonotype has at least ten counts. The J gene is TRBJ2-2, the V gene TRBV29-1; D remains ambiguous. Between the trimmed V and J ends, which lost 2 bases and 1 base, there was a span of 5 bases. CDR3 size: 13 residues. Germline V CDR1 and CDR2: SQVTM, ANQGSEA. This CDR3 is CSVETENTGELFF. The CDR3, as DNA: TGCAGCGTTGAAACAGAGAACACCGGGGAGCTGTTTTTT.

This clonotype was found a few times. The chain couples TRBV11-2 to TRBJ2-5, with 9 bases identical to TRBD1. Looked up from germline, CDR1 is SGHAT and CDR2 is FQNNGV. After removal of 5 bases from V and 4 bases from J, the junction contained 8 bases not matched to a gene. This CDR3 is 15 amino acids long. The CDR3 DNA reads as TGTGCCAGCAGCCAAGACAGGGGGTTGAGAGAGACCCAGTACTTC. Translating it yields CASSQDRGLRETQYF. The full variable domain, in which reference TRBV11-2 and TRBJ2-5 provide the parts outside the CDR3, is EAGVAQSPRYKIIEKRQSVAFWCNPISGHATLYWYQQILGQGPKLLIQFQNNGVVDDSQLPKDRFSAERLKGVDSTLKIQPAKLEDSAVYLCASSQDRGLRETQYFGPGTRLLVL.

There are many counts of this clonotype. The J gene is TRBJ2-1, the V gene TRBV10-3; maybe TRBD1 (5 bases). The CDR3 extends over 14 amino acids. Trimming removed 5 bases at V and 5 bases at J, with 13 bases between. Germline CDR1 ENHRY, CDR2 SYGVKD. CDR3 in amino acids: CAISSEGANNEQFF. CDR3 DNA: TGTGCCATCAGTAGTGAAGGGGCGAACAATGAGCAGTTCTTC.

There are many counts of this clonotype. The chain couples TRBV2 to TRBJ2-1; 15 bases are shared with TRBD2. The V gene's germline CDR1 is SNHLY and CDR2 FYNNEI. The V segment lost 5 bases and the J segment 5 bases; nucleotides outside the gene matches: 4. The CDR3 loop spans 16 amino acids. The CDR3 region is CASSLGTSGRNNEQFF. CDR3 nucleotide sequence: TGTGCCAGCAGTCTCGGGACTAGCGGGAGGAACAATGAGCAGTTCTTC.